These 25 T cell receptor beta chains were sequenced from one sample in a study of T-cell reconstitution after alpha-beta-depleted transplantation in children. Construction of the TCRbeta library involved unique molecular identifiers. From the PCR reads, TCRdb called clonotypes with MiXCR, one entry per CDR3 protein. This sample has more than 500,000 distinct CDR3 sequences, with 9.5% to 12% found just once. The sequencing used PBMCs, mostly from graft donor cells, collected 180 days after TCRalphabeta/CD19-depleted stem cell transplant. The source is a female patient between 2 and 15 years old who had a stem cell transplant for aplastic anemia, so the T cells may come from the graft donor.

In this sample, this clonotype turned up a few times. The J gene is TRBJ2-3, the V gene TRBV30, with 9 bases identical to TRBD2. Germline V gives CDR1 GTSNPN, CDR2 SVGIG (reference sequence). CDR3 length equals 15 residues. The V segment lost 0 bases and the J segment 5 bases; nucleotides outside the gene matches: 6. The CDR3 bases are TGTGCCTGGAGTGTAGAGCGGGGGGTGGGAGATACGCAGTATTTT. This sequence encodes CAWSVERGVGDTQYF.

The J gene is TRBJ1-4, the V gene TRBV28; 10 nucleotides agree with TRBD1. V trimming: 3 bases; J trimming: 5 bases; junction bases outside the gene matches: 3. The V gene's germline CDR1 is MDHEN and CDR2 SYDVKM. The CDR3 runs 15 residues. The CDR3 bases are TGTGCCAGCAGTTTGGCGGGACAGGGGAATGAAAAACTGTTTTTT. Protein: CASSLAGQGNEKLFF.

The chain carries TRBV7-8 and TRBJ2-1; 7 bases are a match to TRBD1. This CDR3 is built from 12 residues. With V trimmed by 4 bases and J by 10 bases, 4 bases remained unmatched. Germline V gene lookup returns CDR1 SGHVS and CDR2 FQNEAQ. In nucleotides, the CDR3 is TGTGCCAGCAGCTCCCGGGACAGAGAGCAGTTCTTC. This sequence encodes CASSSRDREQFF.

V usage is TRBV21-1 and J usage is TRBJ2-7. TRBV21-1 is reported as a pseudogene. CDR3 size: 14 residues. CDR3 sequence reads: CASSKRKSSYEQYV. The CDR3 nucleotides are TGTGCCAGCAGCAAAAGGAAAAGCTCCTACGAGCAGTACGTC.

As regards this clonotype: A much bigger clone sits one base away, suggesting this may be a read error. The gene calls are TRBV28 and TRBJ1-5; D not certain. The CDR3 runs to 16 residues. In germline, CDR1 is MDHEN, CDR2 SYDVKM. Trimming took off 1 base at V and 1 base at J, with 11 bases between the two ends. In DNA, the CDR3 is TGTGCCAGCAGTTTATTAGCATGGCTAAGCAATCAGCCCCAGCATTTT. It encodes CASSLLAWLSNQPQHF.

The CDR3 nucleotides are TGTGCCAGCAGTTTATCCGGACATCAGCCCCAGCATTTT. Protein product: CASSLSGHQPQHF. This chain uses TRBV28 with TRBJ1-5; D not certain. The V gene lost 1 base and the J gene lost 5 bases, with 6 bases spanning the gap. This CDR3 is built from 13 residues. Germline V gene lookup returns CDR1 MDHEN and CDR2 SYDVKM.

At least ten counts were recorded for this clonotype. The chain's CDR3 is CASSQGEVDTQYF. The CDR3 DNA reads as TGCGCCAGCAGCCAAGGGGAGGTTGATACGCAGTATTTT. This chain joins TRBV4-1 and TRBJ2-3; possible D gene TRBD2, 6 bases. CDR3 length equals 13 residues. V shed 1 base and J shed 6 bases, with 8 bases lying between them. CDR1 and CDR2 (germline): MGHRA, YSYEKL.

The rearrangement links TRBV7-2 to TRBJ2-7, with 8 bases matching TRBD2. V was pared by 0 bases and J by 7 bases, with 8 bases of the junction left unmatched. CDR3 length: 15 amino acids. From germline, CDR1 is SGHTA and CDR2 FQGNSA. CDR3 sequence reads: CASSLALTSAEEQYV. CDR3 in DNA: TGTGCCAGCAGCTTAGCCTTGACTAGCGCAGAAGAGCAGTACGTC.

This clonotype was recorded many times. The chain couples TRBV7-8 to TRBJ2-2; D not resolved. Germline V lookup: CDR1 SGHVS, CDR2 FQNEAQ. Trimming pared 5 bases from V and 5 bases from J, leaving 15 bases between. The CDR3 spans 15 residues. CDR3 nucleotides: TGTGCCAGCAGCCCCGGAGCCCAGGTGACCGGGGAGCTGTTTTTT. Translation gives CASSPGAQVTGELFF.

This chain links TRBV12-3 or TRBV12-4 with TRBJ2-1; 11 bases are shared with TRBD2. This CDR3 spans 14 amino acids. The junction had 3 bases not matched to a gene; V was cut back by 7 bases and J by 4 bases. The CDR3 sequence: CASKTSGAYNEQFF. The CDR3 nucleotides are TGTGCCAGCAAGACTAGCGGGGCATACAATGAGCAGTTCTTC.

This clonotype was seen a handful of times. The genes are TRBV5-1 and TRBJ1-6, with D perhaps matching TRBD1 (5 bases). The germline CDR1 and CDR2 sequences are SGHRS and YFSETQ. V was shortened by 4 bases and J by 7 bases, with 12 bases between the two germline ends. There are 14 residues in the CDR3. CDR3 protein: CASSPEGRNSPLHF. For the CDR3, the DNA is TGCGCCAGCAGCCCGGAGGGGCGAAATTCACCCCTCCACTTT.

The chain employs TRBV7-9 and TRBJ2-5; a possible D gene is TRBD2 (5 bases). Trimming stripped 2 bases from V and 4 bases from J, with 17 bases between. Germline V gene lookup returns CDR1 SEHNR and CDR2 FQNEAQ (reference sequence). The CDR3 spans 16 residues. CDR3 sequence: CASSLPSLVGGETQYF. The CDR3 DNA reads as TGTGCCAGCAGCTTACCATCCCTTGTAGGAGGAGAGACCCAGTACTTC.

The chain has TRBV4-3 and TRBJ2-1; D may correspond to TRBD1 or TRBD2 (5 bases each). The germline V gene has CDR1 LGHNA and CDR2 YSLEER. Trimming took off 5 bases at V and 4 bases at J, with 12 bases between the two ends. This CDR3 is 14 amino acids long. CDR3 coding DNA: TGCGCCAGCAGCTCCGGGACCAGATACAATGAGCAGTTCTTC. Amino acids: CASSSGTRYNEQFF.

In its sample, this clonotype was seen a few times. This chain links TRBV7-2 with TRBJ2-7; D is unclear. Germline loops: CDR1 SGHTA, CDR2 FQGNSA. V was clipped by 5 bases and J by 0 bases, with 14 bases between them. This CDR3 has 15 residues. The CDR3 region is CASSRTDESSYEQYV. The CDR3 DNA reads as TGTGCCAGCAGCCGGACGGACGAGAGCTCCTACGAGCAGTACGTC.

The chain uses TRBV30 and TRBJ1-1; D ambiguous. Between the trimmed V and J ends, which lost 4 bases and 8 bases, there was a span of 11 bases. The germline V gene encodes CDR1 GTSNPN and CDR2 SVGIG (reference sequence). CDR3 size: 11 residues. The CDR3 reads CAWIGGREAFF. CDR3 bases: TGTGCCTGGATAGGAGGGCGGGAAGCTTTCTTT.

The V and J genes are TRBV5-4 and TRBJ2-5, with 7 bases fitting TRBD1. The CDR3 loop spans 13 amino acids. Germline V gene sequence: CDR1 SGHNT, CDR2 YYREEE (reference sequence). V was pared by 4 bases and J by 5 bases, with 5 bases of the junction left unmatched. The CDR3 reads CASSQTGWETQYF. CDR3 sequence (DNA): TGTGCCAGCAGCCAGACAGGGTGGGAGACCCAGTACTTC.

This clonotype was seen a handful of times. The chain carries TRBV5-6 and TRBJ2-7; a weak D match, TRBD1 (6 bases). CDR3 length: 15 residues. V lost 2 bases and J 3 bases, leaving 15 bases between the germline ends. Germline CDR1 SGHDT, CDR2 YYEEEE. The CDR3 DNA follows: TGTGCCAGCAGCTTACTTCCCGGGACAATCTACGAGCAGTACTTC. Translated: CASSLLPGTIYEQYF.

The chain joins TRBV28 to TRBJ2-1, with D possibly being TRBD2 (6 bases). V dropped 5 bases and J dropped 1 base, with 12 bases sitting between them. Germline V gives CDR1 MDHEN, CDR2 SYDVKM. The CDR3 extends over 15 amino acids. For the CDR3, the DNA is TGTGCCAGCAGTGCAGCGGGCCCTTCCTACAATGAGCAGTTCTTC. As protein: CASSAAGPSYNEQFF.

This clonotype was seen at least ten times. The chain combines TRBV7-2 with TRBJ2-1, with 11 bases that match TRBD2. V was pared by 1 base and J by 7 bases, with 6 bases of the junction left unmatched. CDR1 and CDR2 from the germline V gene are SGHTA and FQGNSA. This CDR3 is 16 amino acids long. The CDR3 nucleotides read TGTGCCAGCAGCTTAGTACTAGCGGGAGATCTTAATGAGCAGTTCTTC. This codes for CASSLVLAGDLNEQFF.

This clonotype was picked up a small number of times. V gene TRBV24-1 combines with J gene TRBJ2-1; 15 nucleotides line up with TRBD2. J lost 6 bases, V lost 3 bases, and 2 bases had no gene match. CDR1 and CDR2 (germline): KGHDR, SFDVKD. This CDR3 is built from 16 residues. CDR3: CATSDRTSGRANEQFF. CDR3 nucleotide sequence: TGTGCCACCAGTGATCGGACTAGCGGGAGGGCCAATGAGCAGTTCTTC.

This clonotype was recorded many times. The CDR3 protein is CASSPPSGTWGEQFF. As DNA, the CDR3 is TGTGCCAGCTCACCACCTAGCGGGACGTGGGGTGAGCAGTTCTTC. The chain joins TRBV18 to TRBJ2-1; 8 nucleotides line up with TRBD2. CDR3 size: 15 residues. V shed 0 bases and J 9 bases; nucleotides not matched to a gene: 7. The germline V gene has CDR1 KGHSH and CDR2 LQKENI.

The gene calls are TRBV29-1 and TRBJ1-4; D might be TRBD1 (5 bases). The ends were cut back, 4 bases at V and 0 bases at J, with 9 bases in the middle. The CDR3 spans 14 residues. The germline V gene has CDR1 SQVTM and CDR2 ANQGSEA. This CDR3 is CSVATGPTNEKLFF. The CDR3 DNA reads TGCAGCGTTGCTACAGGTCCAACTAATGAAAAACTGTTTTTT.

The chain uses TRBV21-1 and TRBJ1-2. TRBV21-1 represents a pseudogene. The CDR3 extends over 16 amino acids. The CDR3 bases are TGTGCCAGCAGCAAAGGGGGGAACAGGGAGGGGTATGGCTACACCTTC. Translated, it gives CASSKGGNREGYGYTF.

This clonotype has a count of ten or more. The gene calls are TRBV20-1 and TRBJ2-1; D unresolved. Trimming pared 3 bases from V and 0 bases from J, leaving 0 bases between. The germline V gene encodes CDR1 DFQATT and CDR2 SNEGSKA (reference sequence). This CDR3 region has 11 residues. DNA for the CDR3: TGCAGTGCTAGCTCCTACAATGAGCAGTTCTTC. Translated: CSASSYNEQFF.

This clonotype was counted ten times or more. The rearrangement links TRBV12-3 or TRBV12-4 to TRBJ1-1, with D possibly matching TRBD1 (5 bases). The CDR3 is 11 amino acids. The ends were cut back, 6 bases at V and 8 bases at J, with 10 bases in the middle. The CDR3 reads CASRGGSEAFF. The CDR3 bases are TGTGCCAGCAGGGGGGGGTCAGAAGCTTTCTTT.